This T cell receptor beta chain appears in the sequencing data of a study of blood T cell repertoires in COVID-19. Whole-study context: Sources were T cells, B-cell-depleted T cells, or PBMCs; the material itself was cDNA or gDNA.

The assay was immunoSEQ multiplex PCR, and TCRdb's table has in-frame clones only and misses some. The table has under 300,000 clones, about 80% seen once; the top ten hold more than 3%. Germline loops: CDR1 MNHEY, CDR2 SVGEGT. With 4 bases removed from V and 1 base from J, the gap between germline ends came to 8 bases. CDR3 length: 15 residues. Grouping used clinical history reported by participants in a survey and questionnaire. All recovered Cohort 3 donors got two negative PCRs, got clearance, or saw symptom resolution. V usage is TRBV6-2 or TRBV6-3 and J usage is TRBJ2-6; D ambiguous. The sequence derives from a man over 45 who had recovered from COVID-19. Sequencing input: PBMCs or T cells enriched from blood (not recorded which). The CDR3 DNA is TGTGCCAGCAGTTTCAGAATTTCTGGGGCCAACGTCCTGACTTTC. This gives the protein CASSFRISGANVLTF.